The 5 T cell receptor beta chains in this list originate from one sample, sequenced in a study of blood T cell repertoires in COVID-19. The method was immunoSEQ multiplex PCR; TCRdb's version includes in-frame clones alone and lacks a portion of them. The profile shows 250,000 to 300,000 clones, 70% to 90% of them singletons. The material sequenced was peripheral blood. These receptors all come from a woman under 40 with COVID-19, enrolled during active disease.

This clone was seen a handful of times. This chain uses TRBV25-1 with TRBJ1-1; D uncertain. CDR3 size: 15 residues. V shed 5 bases and J shed 0 bases, with 13 bases lying between them. CDR1 MGHDK and CDR2 SYGVNS come from the germline V gene. CDR3 sequence (DNA): TGTGCCAGCAGTTTTCGGACTGCTATGAACACTGAAGCTTTCTTT. It specifies CASSFRTAMNTEAFF.

The table lists this clone with a count of one. The J gene is TRBJ1-1, the V gene TRBV25-1; TRBD1 is a possible D gene (5 bases). The CDR3 consists of 15 residues. Trimming cost V 1 base and J 4 bases, with 13 bases left between them. Germline V gene lookup returns CDR1 MGHDK and CDR2 SYGVNS. This chain's CDR3 is CASSESGGGSTEAFF. DNA for the CDR3: TGTGCCAGCAGTGAATCAGGCGGGGGTAGCACTGAAGCTTTCTTT.

The J gene is TRBJ1-4, the V gene TRBV6-5; D remains ambiguous. CDR3 length equals 14 residues. The germline CDR1 and CDR2 sequences are MNHEY and SVGAGI. V lost 7 bases to trimming and J lost 3 bases, with 12 bases between them. The DNA of the CDR3 is TGTGCCAGCAAATTCCTAGGTTCTAATGAAAAACTGTTTTTT. Its protein is CASKFLGSNEKLFF.

The gene calls are TRBV10-2 and TRBJ2-7, with 8 bases matching TRBD1. This CDR3 is built from 13 residues. Germline V lookup: CDR1 WSHSY, CDR2 SAAADI. V was pared by 6 bases and J by 2 bases, with 3 bases of the junction left unmatched. The CDR3 DNA reads as TGCGCCAGCAGGGACAGGGAAGCCTACGAGCAGTACTTC. Translating it yields CASRDREAYEQYF.

This clone appeared a single time. V usage is TRBV7-2 and J usage is TRBJ1-4; no definite D call. The length of the CDR3 is 17 residues. Trimming took 1 base from V and 0 from J, leaving 12 bases between them. Germline V gene data show CDR1 as SGHTA and CDR2 as FQGNSA. For the CDR3, the DNA is TGTGCCAGCAGCTTAGACAGCCACACTGCAACTAATGAAAAACTGTTTTTT. Its translation is CASSLDSHTATNEKLFF.